What follows is one T cell receptor (beta chain) and its context. The record originates from a study of cytomegalovirus exposure and HLA in healthy donors. The CDR3 totals 13 residues. After removal of 4 bases from V and 7 bases from J, the junction contained 6 bases not matched to a gene. Per germline, CDR1 SGHNT and CDR2 YENEEA. PCR involved 60 Vbeta and 13 Jbeta primers. Data came from immunoSEQ multiplex PCR; TCRdb stores just in-frame clones and leaves some out. The sample contains roughly 110,000 clones, about 81% of which appear only once. Sequenced sample: PBMCs. The origin of this receptor is a young man in good health and CMV-seropositive. J is TRBJ2-7 and V is TRBV11-3, with 8 nucleotides matching TRBD1. CDR3 DNA: TGTGCCAGCAGCTCCGGGACAGGCCTAGAGCAGTACTTC. It codes for CASSSGTGLEQYF. Complete variable domain (other parts from reference TRBV11-3 and TRBJ2-7): EAGVVQSPRYKIIEKKQPVAFWCNPISGHNTLYWYLQNLGQGPELLIRYENEEAVDDSQLPKDRFSAERLKGVDSTLKIQPAELGDSAVYLCASSSGTGLEQYFGPGTRLTVT.